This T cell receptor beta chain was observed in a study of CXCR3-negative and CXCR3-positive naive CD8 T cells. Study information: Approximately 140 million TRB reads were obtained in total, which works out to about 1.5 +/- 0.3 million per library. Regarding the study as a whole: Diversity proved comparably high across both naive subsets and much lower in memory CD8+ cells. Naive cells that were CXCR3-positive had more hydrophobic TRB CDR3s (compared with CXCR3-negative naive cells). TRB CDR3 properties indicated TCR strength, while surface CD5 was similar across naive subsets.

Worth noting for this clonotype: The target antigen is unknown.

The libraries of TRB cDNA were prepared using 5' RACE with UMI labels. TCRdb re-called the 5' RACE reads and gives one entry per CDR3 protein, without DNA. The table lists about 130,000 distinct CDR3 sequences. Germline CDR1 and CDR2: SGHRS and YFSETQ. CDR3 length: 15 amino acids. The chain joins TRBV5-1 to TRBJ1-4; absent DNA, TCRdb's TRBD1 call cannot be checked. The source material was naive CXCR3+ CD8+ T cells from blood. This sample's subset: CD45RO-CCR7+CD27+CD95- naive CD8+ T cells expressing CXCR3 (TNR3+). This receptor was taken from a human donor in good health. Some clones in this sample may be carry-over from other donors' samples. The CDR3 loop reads CASRVDRTLNEKLFF.